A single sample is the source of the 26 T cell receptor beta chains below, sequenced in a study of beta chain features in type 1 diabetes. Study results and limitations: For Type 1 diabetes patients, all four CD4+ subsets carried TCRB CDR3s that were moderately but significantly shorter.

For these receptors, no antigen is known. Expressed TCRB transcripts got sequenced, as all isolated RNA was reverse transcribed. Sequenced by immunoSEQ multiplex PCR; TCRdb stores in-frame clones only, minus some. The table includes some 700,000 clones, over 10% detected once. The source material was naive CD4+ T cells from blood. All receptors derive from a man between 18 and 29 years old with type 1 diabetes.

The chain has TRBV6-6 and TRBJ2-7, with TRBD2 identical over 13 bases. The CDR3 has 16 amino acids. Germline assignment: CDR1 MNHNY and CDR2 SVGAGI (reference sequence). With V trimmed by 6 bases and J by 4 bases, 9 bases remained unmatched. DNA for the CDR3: TGTGCCAGCAGCCGGACTAGCGGGGGAATCCCTTACGAGCAGTACTTC. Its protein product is CASSRTSGGIPYEQYF.

The CDR3 nucleotides are TGTGCCAGCAGCTCCTGGGACAGGGGGCAGGGTGGCTACACCTTC. It encodes CASSSWDRGQGGYTF. V usage is TRBV7-9 and J usage is TRBJ1-2; 12 bases map to TRBD1. Germline V gene sequence: CDR1 SEHNR, CDR2 FQNEAQ (reference sequence). The CDR3 runs 15 residues. With V trimmed by 4 bases and J by 7 bases, 7 bases remained unmatched. Full variable domain (missing parts from reference TRBV7-9 and TRBJ1-2): DTGVSQNPRHKITKRGQNVTFRCDPISEHNRLYWYRQTLGQGPEFLTYFQNEAQLEKSRLLSDRFSAERPKGSFSTLEIQRTEQGDSAMYLCASSSWDRGQGGYTFGSGTRLTVV.

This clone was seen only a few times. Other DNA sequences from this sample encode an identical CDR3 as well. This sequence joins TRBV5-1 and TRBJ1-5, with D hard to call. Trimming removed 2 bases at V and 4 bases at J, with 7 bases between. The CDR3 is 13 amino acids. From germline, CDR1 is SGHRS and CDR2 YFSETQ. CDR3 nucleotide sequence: TGCGCCAGCAGCTTTGGGGAGAATCAGCCCCAGCATTTT. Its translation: CASSFGENQPQHF.

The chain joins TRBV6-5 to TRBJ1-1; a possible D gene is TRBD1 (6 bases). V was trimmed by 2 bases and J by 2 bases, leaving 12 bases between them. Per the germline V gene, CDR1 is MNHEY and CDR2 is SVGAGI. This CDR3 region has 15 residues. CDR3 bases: TGTGCCAGCAGTTACACCGGGACATATAACACTGAAGCTTTCTTT. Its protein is CASSYTGTYNTEAFF.

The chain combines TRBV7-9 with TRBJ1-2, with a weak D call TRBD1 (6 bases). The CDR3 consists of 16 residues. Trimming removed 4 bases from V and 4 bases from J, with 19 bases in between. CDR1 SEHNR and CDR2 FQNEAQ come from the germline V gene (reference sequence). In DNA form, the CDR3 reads TGTGCCAGCAGCTCAGAAGGAAGGGACAAACCCTATGGCTACACCTTC. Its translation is CASSSEGRDKPYGYTF.

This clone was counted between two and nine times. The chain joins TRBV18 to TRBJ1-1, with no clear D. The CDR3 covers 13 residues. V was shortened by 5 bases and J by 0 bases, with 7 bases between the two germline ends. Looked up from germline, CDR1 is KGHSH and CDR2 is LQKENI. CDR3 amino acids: CASSAGVNTEAFF. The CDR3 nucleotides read TGTGCCAGCTCAGCCGGGGTGAACACTGAAGCTTTCTTT.

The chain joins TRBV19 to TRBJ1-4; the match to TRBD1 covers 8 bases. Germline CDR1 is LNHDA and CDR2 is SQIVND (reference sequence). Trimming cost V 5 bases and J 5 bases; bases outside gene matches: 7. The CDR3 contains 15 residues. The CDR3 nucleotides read TGTGCCAGTAGTTTGACGACAGGGGCAAATGAAAAACTGTTTTTT. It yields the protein CASSLTTGANEKLFF.

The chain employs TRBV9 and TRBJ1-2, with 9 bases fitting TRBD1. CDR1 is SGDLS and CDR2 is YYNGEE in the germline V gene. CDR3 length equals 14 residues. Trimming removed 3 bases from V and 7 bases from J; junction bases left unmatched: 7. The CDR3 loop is CASSETGGLGGYTF. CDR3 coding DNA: TGTGCCAGCAGCGAGACAGGGGGTCTTGGTGGCTACACCTTC.

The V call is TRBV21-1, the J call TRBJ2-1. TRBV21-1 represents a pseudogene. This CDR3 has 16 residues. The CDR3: CASSKRGRSSYNEQFF. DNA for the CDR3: TGTGCCAGCAGCAAACGGGGCAGAAGCTCCTACAATGAGCAGTTCTTC.

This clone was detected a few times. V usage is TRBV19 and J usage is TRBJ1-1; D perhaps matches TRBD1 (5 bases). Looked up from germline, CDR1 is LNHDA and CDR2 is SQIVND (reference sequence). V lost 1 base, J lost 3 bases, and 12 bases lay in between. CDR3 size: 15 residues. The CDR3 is CASSIVGRPDTEAFF. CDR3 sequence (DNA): TGTGCCAGTAGTATAGTGGGACGGCCGGACACTGAAGCTTTCTTT.

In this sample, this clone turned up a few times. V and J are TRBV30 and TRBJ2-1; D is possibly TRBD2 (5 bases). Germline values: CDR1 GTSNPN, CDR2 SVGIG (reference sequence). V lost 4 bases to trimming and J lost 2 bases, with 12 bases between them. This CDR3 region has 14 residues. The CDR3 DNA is TGTGCCTGGACCAGGTTCGGGGCCTACAATGAGCAGTTCTTC. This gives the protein CAWTRFGAYNEQFF.

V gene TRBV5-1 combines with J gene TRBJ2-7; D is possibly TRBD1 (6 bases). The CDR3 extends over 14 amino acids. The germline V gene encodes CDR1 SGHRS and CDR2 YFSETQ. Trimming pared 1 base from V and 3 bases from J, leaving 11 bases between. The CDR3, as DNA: TGCGCCAGCAGCTTGACAGGGTTAAACTACGAGCAGTACTTC. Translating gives CASSLTGLNYEQYF.

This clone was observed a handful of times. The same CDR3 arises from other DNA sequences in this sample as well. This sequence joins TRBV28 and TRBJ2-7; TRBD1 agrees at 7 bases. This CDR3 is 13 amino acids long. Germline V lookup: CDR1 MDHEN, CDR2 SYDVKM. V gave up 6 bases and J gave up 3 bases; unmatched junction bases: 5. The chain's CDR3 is CASSPGQLYEQYF. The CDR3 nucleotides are TGTGCCAGCAGCCCGGGACAGCTCTACGAGCAGTACTTC.

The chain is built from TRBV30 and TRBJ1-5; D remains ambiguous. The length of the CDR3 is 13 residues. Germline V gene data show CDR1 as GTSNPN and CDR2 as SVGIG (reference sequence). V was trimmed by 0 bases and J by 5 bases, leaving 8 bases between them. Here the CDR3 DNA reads TGTGCCTGGAGTGTAGAGGACCATCAGCCCCAGCATTTT. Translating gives CAWSVEDHQPQHF.

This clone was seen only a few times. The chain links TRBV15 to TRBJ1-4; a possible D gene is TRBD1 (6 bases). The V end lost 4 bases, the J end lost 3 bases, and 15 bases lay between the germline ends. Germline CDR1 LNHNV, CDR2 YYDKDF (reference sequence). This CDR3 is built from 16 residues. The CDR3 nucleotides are TGTGCCACCAGCAAGACAGGTGGGGGGTCTAATGAAAAACTGTTTTTT. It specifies CATSKTGGGSNEKLFF.

CDR3 in DNA: TGTGCCAGCACACAGGGTTTGGCTGGGGCCAACGTCCTGACTTTC. It is translated as CASTQGLAGANVLTF. The V call is TRBV28, the J call TRBJ2-6; TRBD1 is a possible D gene (6 bases). Germline CDR1 reads MDHEN; CDR2 reads SYDVKM. Trimming removed 7 bases at V and 2 bases at J, with 12 bases between. CDR3 length equals 15 residues.

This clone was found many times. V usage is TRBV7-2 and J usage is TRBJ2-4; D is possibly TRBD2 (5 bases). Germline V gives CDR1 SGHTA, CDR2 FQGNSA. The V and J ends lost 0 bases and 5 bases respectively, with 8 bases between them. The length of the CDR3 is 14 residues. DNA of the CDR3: TGTGCCAGCAGCTTAGCTGGAGGACAAAACATTCAGTACTTC. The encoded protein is CASSLAGGQNIQYF.

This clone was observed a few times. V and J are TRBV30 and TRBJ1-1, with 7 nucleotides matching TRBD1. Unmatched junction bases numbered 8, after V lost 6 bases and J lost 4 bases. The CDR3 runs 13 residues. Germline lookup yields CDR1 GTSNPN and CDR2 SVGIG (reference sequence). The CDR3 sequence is CACSGGWTTEAFF. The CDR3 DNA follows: TGTGCCTGTTCAGGGGGATGGACCACTGAAGCTTTCTTT.

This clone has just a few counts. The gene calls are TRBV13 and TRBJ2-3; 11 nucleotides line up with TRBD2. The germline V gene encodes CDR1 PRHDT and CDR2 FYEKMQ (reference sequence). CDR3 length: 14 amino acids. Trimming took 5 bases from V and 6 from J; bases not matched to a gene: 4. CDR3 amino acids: CASSLSGGADTQYF. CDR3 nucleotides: TGTGCCAGCAGCCTTAGCGGGGGGGCCGATACGCAGTATTTT.

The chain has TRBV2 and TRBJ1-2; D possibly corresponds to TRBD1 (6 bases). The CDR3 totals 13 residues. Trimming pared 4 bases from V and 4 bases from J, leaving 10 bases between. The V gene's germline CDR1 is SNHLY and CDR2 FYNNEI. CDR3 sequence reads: CASSGQDLYGYTF. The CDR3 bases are TGTGCCAGCAGTGGACAGGACCTCTATGGCTACACCTTC.

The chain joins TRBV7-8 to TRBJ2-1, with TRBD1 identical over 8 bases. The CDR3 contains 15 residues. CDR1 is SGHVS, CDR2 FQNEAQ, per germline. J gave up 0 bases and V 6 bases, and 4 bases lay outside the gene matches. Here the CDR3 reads CASSGQGGSYNEQFF. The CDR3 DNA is TGTGCCAGCAGTGGACAGGGAGGCTCCTACAATGAGCAGTTCTTC.

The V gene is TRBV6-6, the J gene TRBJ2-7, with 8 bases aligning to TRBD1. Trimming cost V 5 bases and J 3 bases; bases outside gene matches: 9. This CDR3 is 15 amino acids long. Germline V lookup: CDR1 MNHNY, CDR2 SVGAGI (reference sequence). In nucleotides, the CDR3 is TGTGCCAGCAGTGGTAGGACAGGGACCTTCTACGAGCAGTACTTC. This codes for CASSGRTGTFYEQYF.

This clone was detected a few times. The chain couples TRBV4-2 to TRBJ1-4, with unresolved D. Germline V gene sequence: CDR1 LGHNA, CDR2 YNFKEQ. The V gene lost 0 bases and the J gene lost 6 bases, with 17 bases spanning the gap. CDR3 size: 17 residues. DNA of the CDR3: TGTGCCAGCAGCCAAGATAGGACGGGCGCGGGGTATGAAAAACTGTTTTTT. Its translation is CASSQDRTGAGYEKLFF.

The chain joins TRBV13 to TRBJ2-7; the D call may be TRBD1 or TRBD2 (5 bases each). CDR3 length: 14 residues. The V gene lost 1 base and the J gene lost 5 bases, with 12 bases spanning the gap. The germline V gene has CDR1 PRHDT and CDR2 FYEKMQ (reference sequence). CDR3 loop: CASSLAGSGNEQYF. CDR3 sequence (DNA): TGTGCCAGCAGCTTAGCAGGGAGTGGGAACGAGCAGTACTTC.

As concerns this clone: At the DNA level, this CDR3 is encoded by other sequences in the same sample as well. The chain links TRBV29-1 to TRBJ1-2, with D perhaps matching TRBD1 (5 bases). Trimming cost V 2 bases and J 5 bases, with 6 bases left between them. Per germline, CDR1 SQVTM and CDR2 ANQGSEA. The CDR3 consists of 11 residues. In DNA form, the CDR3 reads TGCAGCGTTGAACAGGGATATGGCTACACCTTC. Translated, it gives CSVEQGYGYTF.

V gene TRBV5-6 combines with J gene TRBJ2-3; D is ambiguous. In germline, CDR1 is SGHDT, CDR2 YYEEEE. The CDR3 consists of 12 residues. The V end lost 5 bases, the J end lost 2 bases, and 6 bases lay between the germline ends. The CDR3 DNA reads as TGTGCCAGCAGTGCCATCACAGATACGCAGTATTTT. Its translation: CASSAITDTQYF. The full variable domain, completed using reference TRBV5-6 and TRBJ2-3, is DAGVTQSPTHLIKTRGQQVTLRCSPKSGHDTVSWYQQALGQGPQFIFQYYEEEERQRGNFPDRFSGHQFPNYSSELNVNALLLGDSALYLCASSAITDTQYFGPGTRLTVL.